This T cell receptor (beta chain) comes out of a study of blood T cell repertoires in COVID-19. Study-wide context: Donors in the United States, Italy and Spain gave samples during acute or convalescent COVID-19.

The assay was immunoSEQ multiplex PCR, and TCRdb's table has in-frame clones only and misses some. Of about 190,000 clones in the sample, about 77% were seen once. The sequenced material came from peripheral blood. The sequence derives from an elderly woman with active or convalescent COVID-19.

The CDR3 is CASSQENHNEEQFF. CDR3 DNA sequence: TGCGCCAGCAGCCAGGAGAACCACAATGAGGAGCAGTTCTTC. The chain couples TRBV4-1 to TRBJ2-1; no clear D gene. Looked up from germline, CDR1 is MGHRA and CDR2 is YSYEKL. V was clipped by 3 bases and J by 10 bases, with 16 bases between them. This CDR3 has 14 amino acids.